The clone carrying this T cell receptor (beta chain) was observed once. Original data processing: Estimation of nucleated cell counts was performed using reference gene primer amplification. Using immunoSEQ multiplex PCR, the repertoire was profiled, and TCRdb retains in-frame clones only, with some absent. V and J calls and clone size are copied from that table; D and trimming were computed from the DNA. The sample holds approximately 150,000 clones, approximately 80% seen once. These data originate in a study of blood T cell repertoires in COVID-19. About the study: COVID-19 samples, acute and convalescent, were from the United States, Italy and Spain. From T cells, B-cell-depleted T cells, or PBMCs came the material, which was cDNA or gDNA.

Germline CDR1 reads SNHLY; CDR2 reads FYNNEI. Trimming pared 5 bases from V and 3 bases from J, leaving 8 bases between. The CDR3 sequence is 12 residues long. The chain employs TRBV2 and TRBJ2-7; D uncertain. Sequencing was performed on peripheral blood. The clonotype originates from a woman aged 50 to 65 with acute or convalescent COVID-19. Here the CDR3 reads CASSQEIYEQYF. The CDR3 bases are TGTGCCAGCAGTCAGGAAATCTACGAGCAGTACTTC.